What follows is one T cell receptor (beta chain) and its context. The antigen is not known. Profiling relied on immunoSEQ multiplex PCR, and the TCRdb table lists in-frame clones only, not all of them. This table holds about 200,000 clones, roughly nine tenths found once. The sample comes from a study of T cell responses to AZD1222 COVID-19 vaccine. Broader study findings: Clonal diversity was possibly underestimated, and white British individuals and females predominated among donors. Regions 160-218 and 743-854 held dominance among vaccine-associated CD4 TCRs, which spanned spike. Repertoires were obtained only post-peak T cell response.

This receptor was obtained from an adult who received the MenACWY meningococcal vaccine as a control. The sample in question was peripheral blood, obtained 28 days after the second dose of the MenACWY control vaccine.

CDR3 loop: CAISESQGISNQPQHF. CDR3 in DNA: TGTGCCATCAGTGAGTCGCAGGGAATCAGCAATCAGCCCCAGCATTTT. V and J are TRBV10-3 and TRBJ1-5; tentative D call: TRBD1 (5 bases). Germline values: CDR1 ENHRY, CDR2 SYGVKD. The V and J ends lost 0 bases and 1 base respectively, with 10 bases between them. The CDR3 is 16 residues long.